Described below is a single T cell receptor (beta chain) sequence and its context. What it binds is unknown. At one end the junction does not follow the germline gene, possibly because of a read error. This specimen belongs to a study of blood T cells in healthy people across ages. Study-level points and caveats: From one million sequenced T cells, diversity estimates were lower bounds.

Germline V gene sequence: CDR1 SGHNT, CDR2 YYREEE (reference sequence). The CDR3 covers 15 residues. The study drew donors from healthy Caucasian individuals in Russia aged roughly 6 to 90. The use of a sample-barcoded 5' primer and a J-beta primer mix characterized a second PCR of roughly 7 to 11 cycles. TCRdb passed the 5' RACE reads through MiXCR, listing each CDR3 protein once. The repertoire holds 1.5 million to 2 million distinct CDR3 sequences, around half seen once, with roughly 2% in the top ten. This chain links TRBV5-4 with TRBJ2-1, with D possibly being TRBD2 (6 bases). The TCR originated in a woman aged 40 to 50 in good health. The sample taken for sequencing was blood. CDR3 loop: CASSFPSGGANEQFF. The CDR3 coding sequence is TGCGCCAGCAGCTTTCCCTCCGGGGGAGCCAATGAGCAGTTCTTC. Together with reference TRBV5-4 and TRBJ2-1, the CDR3 gives the full variable domain: ETGVTQSPTHLIKTRGQQVTLRCSSQSGHNTVSWYQQALGQGPQFIFQYYREEENGRGNFPPRFSGLQFPNYSSELNVNALELDDSALYLCASSFPSGGANEQFFGPGTRLTVL.